This T cell receptor beta chain appears in the sequencing data of a study of blood T cells in healthy people across ages. Study-wide results and caveats: Not knowing donor CMV status may have confounded expanded clonotype changes. It was the long-lived donors that had more naive CD4+ cells and higher diversity than aged donors.

This clonotype was counted a few times. Its antigen is currently unknown. Germline V gene sequence: CDR1 SNHLY, CDR2 FYNNEI. The CDR3 extends over 20 amino acids. Trimming took 0 bases from V and 5 from J; bases not matched to a gene: 17. A second PCR, run for about 7 to 11 cycles, used a sample-barcoded 5' primer plus a J-beta primer mix. The template-switch adaptor, which had 12 random nucleotides, put a tag on each cDNA molecule. The study obtained at least 2.5 million CDR3-containing paired-end reads from every sample. TCRdb reprocessed the 5' RACE reads via MiXCR and lists one record per CDR3 protein. The data contain 1,100,000 or so distinct CDR3 sequences, over 35% of them singletons.

V usage is TRBV2 and J usage is TRBJ2-1, with 9 positions matching TRBD1. The receptor was isolated from an older woman in good health. The sequencing input was blood. Written as DNA, the CDR3 is TGTGCCAGCAGTGAAGCAGATCCCGGGACAGGGAGATTCATCGACAATGAGCAGTTCTTC. It yields the protein CASSEADPGTGRFIDNEQFF.